The present T cell receptor (beta chain) was sequenced within a study of immune aging and cytomegalovirus after organ transplant (dated by TCRdb to the early 2020s). Notes on the research overall: Every transplant recipient was given three-drug immunosuppression consisting of prednisone, tacrolimus, and mycophenolate. Study-wide findings and limitations: CD57 was not measured in the sequencing data, so a conservative gene-based aging definition was used instead. A larger share of large clones was made up of TEMRA cells, and in the seven largest clones (roughly 2,000 cells) aged and TEMRA cells were gained while TCM cells were lost. Following viremia, aged-phenotype cells rose post-transplant in clones of any size, with the rise occurring earlier in large clones (days 200-264) than in small clones.

In light of the paper, this sample's time point label describes: five sample-tagged time points from pre-transplant (day -1) to day 368 post-transplant, pooled. PBMC were thawed and then stimulated for roughly 12 hours with a CMV IE-1 overlapping peptide library, with no transport inhibitors added. After being thawed and rested overnight, the cells were stimulated in R10 medium along with CD28/CD49d costimulation. The IE-1 peptide library consisted of 15-amino-acid peptides overlapping by 11 amino acids. Each time point was barcoded using BD Single-Cell Multiplexing Kit Sample Tags, after which the barcoded samples were pooled and stained with oligo-conjugated anti-CD45RA plus sorting antibodies. A BD FACSAria III was used to sort CMV-responsive CD8+CD137+ and CD4+CD154+ T cells at 4-way purity. Blood was drawn into EDTA vacutainers and was processed by Ficoll gradient within 1-24 hours. This clonotype was seen a few times. It lacks a known antigen. No base-level quality is on record; no much larger clone is a single base apart.

Library preparation employed single-cell sequencing. Instrument on record: Illumina NovaSeq 6000. The BD Rhapsody Targeted mRNA and AbSeq Reagent Kit, in a microwell format, was used for cell capture and library preparation. The libraries included TCR, sample tags, AbSeq, and targeted mRNA from the Human T-Cell Expression Panel, along with custom TOX and TOX2 primers. Libraries were sequenced on an Illumina NovaSeq. For the original study's pipeline: The analysis covered about 9,800 cells in total, of which around 7,100 were CD8 T cells and about 4,500 were CD8 T cells with an identifiable TCR CDR3. The BD Rhapsody Targeted Analysis Pipeline, including V(D)J processing, was run on the Seven Bridges Genomics platform to process the raw data. SeqGeq 1.6.0 was used for quality control, Sample Tag demultiplexing with Lex-BDSMK, clone identification with VDJ Explorer, and Seurat clustering. Clones comprising <1% of CD8 T cells were considered non-expanded; clones comprising >2.5% of the sample were considered clonal expansions. Clones were called with MiXCR by TCRdb after fastp trimmed the public reads at Q25, and only in-frame beta chains were retained. Each CDR3 protein appears once, grouped with its most common genes and DNA. The V and J calls reflect TCRdb's pipeline rather than the authors' work. Counted in this sample were roughly 23,000 distinct CDR3 sequences; around 33% of them appeared once. The top ten constitute 20% to 25% of the sample.

The source of this sequence is a female donor who had a heart transplant and CMV viremia. The sample consisted of CMV peptide-activated CD4+ and CD8+ T cells sorted from blood, taken at five time points, pooled. The sample's cell subset or site label is to be understood as: sorted CD8+CD137+ and CD4+CD154+ T cells after about 12 h CMV IE-1 peptide stimulation.

The CDR3 region has the sequence CASSSNWGWTTGELFF. The sequenced DNA is TGTGCCAGCAGCTCCAACTGGGGCTGGACCACCGGGGAGCTGTTTTTT. The sequence joins TRBV7-2 to TRBJ2-2; the best D guess is TRBD1, with 5 bases matching. V sheds 4 bases and J sheds 4 bases, leaving 16 bases between their ends. Reading from cysteine to phenylalanine, the CDR3 counts 16 amino acids. The sequence is cut down to CDR3 DNA, 48 bases in frame from base 1. The germline V gene specifies SGHTA as CDR1 and FQGNSA as CDR2.